This TCR beta chain comes out of a study of CD4+ T cells in melanoma. General observations from the study: In melanoma, neoantigen-specific CD4+ T cells reportedly differed in differentiation state.

Germline V gene lookup returns CDR1 MGHRA and CDR2 YSYEKL. Trimming removed 3 bases at V and 7 bases at J, with 12 bases between. This CDR3 has 13 amino acids. A note on this clone: Its specificity is not known.

Here immunoSEQ multiplex PCR was the method, and the copy in TCRdb shows in-frame clones only, minus some. The profile shows about 110,000 clones, about 90% of them singletons. The chain combines TRBV4-1 with TRBJ1-2, with D unclear. Sequenced material: peripheral blood. The TCR originated in a human donor with melanoma. CDR3: CASSQRAQIGYTF. The CDR3 region has the DNA TGCGCCAGCAGCCAGCGGGCCCAGATTGGCTACACCTTC.